This TCR beta chain was retrieved from a study of control samples from healthy donors and cancer patients. J lost 6 bases, V lost 7 bases, and 3 bases had no gene match. The CDR3 runs 13 residues. Germline V lookup: CDR1 LNHDA, CDR2 SQIVND (reference sequence). The method was immunoSEQ multiplex PCR; TCRdb's version includes in-frame clones alone and lacks a portion of them. The table records 120,000 or so clones, about 92% of them present only once. This chain links TRBV19 with TRBJ2-1, with TRBD1 identical over 10 bases. The clonotype was recovered from a man older than 75 with head and neck cancer. Sequences were obtained from PBMCs. The CDR3 is CASTDRGPNEQFF. The DNA of the CDR3 is TGTGCCAGTACAGACAGGGGGCCCAATGAGCAGTTCTTC.